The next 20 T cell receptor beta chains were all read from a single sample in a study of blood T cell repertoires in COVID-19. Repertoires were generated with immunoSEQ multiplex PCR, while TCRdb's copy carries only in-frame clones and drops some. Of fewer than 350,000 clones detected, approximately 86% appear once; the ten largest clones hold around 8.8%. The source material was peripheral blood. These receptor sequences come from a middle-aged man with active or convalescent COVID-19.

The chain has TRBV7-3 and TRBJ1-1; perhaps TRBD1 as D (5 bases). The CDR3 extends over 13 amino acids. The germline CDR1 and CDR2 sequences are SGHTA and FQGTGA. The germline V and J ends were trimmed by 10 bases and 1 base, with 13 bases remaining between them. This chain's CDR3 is CATVSTANTEAFF. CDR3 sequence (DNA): TGTGCCACAGTCTCGACAGCGAACACTGAAGCTTTCTTT.

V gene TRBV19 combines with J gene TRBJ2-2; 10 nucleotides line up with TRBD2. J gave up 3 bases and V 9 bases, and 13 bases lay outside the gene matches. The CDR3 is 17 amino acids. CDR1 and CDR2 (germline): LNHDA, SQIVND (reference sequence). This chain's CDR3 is CASHLASGSWYTGELFF. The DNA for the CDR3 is TGTGCCAGCCACTTGGCTAGCGGGAGTTGGTACACCGGGGAGCTGTTTTTT.

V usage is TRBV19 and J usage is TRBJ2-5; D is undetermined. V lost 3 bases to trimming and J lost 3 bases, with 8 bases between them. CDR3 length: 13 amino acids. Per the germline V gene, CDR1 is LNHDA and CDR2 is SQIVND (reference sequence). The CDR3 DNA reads TGTGCCAGTAGTATCAACAAAGAAGAGACCCAGTACTTC. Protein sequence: CASSINKEETQYF.

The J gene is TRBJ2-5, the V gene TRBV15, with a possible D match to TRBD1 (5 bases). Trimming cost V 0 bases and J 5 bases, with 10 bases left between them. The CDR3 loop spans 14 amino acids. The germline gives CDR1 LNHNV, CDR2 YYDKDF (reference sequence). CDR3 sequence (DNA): TGTGCCACCAGCAGAGATGGGGCAGGGGAGACCCAGTACTTC. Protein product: CATSRDGAGETQYF.

The CDR3 DNA follows: TGTGCCAGCAGTTTATCGTGGGGAGGAGGAAACACCATATATTTT. It yields the protein CASSLSWGGGNTIYF. The J gene is TRBJ1-3, the V gene TRBV27; D is undetermined. This CDR3 spans 15 amino acids. V was clipped by 0 bases and J by 4 bases, with 10 bases between them. Per germline, CDR1 MNHEY and CDR2 SMNVEV (reference sequence).

CDR3 sequence (DNA): TGTGCCAGCAGCTTGGTTGTGGCGGGAGATTTCTTCAGTGAGCAGTTCTTC. Its translation: CASSLVVAGDFFSEQFF. This sequence joins TRBV5-6 and TRBJ2-1; 7 bases agree with TRBD2. Germline-derived CDR1 and CDR2 are SGHDT and YYEEEE. Trimming cost V 0 bases and J 9 bases; bases outside gene matches: 15. The CDR3 is made up of 17 amino acids.

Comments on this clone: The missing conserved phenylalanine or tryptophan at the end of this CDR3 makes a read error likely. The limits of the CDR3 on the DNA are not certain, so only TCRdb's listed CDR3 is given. CDR3 protein: CASSSGVPH. The chain uses TRBV11-3 and TRBJ1-2. Germline V gene data show CDR1 as SGHNT and CDR2 as YENEEA. 9 amino acids form the CDR3, both terminal residues included.

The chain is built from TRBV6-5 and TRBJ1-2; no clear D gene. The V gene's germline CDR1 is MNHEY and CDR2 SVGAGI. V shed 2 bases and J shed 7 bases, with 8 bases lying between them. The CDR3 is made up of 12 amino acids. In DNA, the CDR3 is TGTGCCAGCAGTTACGGAGATTCTGGCTACACCTTC. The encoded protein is CASSYGDSGYTF.

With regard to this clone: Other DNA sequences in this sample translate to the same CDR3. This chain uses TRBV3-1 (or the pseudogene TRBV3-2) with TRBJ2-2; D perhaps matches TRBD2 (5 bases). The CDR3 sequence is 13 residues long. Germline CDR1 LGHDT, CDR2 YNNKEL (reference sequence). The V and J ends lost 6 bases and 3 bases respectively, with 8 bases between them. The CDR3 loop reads CASSPGYTGELFF. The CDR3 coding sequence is TGTGCCAGCAGTCCGGGATACACCGGGGAGCTGTTTTTT.

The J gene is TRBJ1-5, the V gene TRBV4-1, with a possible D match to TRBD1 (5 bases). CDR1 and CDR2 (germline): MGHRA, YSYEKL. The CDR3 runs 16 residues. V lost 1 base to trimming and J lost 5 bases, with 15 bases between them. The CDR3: CASSQVAGVLHQPQHF. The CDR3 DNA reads TGCGCCAGCAGCCAAGTTGCGGGGGTGTTGCATCAGCCCCAGCATTTT.

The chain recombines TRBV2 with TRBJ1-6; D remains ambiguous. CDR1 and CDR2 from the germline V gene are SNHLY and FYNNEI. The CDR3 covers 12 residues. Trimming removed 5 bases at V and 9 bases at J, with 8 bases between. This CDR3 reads CASSSTGSPLHF. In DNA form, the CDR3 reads TGTGCCAGCAGTTCCACGGGTTCACCCCTCCACTTT.

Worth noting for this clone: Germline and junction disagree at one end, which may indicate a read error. As DNA, the CDR3 is TGCGCCAGCAGATTGGATGCCCAGGGGGGCGAGCAGTACTTC. Its translation is CASRLDAQGGEQYF. The chain joins TRBV5-1 to TRBJ2-7, with a possible D match to TRBD1 (7 bases). The germline V gene encodes CDR1 SGHRS and CDR2 YFSETQ. The CDR3 is made up of 14 amino acids.

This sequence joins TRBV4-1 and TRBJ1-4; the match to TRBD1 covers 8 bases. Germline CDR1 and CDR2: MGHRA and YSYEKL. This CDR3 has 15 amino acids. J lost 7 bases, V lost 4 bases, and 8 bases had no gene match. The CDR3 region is CASSLIQGEVEKLFF. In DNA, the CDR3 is TGCGCCAGCAGCCTTATACAGGGGGAGGTTGAAAAACTGTTTTTT.

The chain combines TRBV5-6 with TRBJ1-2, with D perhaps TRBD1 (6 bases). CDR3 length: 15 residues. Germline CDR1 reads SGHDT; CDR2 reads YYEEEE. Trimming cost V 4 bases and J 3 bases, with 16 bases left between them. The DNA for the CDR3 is TGTGCCAGCAGCCCCCGACCCCCAGGGGACTATGGCTACACCTTC. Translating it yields CASSPRPPGDYGYTF.

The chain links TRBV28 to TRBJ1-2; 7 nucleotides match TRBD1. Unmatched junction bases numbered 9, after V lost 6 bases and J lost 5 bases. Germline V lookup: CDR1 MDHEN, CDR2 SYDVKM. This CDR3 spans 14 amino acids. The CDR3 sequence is CASSFGQAEYGYTF. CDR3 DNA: TGTGCCAGCAGCTTCGGACAGGCGGAATATGGCTACACCTTC.

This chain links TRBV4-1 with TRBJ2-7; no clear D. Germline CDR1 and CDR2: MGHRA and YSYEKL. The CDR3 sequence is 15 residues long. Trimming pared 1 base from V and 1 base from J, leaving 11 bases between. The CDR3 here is CASSQGSDNSYEQYF. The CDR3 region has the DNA TGCGCCAGCAGCCAAGGGTCAGACAATTCCTACGAGCAGTACTTC.

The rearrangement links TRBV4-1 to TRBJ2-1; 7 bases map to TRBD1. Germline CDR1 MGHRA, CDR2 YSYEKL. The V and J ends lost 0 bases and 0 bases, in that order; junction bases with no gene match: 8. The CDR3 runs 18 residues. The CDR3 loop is CASSQDGPGQSSYNEQFF. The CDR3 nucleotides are TGCGCCAGCAGCCAAGACGGCCCGGGACAGAGCTCCTACAATGAGCAGTTCTTC.

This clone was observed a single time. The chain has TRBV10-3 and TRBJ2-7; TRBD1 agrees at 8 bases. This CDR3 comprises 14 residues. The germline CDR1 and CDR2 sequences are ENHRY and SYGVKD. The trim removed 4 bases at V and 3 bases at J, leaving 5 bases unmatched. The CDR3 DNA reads TGTGCCATCAGTGGACGACAGGGGCGCTACGAGCAGTACTTC. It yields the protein CAISGRQGRYEQYF.

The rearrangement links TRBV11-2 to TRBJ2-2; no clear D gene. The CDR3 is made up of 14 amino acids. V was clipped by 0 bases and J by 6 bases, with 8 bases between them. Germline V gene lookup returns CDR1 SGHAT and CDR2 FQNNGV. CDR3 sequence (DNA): TGTGCCAGCAGCTTAGACTCCGTGTCCGGGGAGCTGTTTTTT. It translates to CASSLDSVSGELFF.

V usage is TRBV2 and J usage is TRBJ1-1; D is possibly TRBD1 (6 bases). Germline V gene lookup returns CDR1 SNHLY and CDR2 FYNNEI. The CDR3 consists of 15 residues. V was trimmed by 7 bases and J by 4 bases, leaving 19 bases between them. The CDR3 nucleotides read TGTGCCAGCACCGTTCTAGGCCAGGGGATCACTGAAGCTTTCTTT. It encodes CASTVLGQGITEAFF.